The 11 T cell receptor beta chains listed next were all sequenced from one sample in a study of T cell repertoires in cytomegalovirus infection. These TCRs are of unknown antigen specificity. Via MiXCR, TCRdb re-called the reads, giving one row per CDR3 protein. The sample records about 700,000 distinct CDR3 sequences, 33% being singletons. The material sequenced was cultured PBMCs, taken from culture after CMV antigen stimulation. These receptors were obtained from a human donor in good health (CMV status not recorded). Some clones in this sample may be carry-over from other donors' samples.

This clonotype was seen only a few times. The V gene is TRBV6-1, the J gene TRBJ2-7, with D possibly being TRBD1 or TRBD2 (5 bases each). CDR3 length: 14 residues. Germline CDR1 is MNHNS and CDR2 is SASEGT. V lost 7 bases and J lost 3, with 16 bases in between. The DNA of the CDR3 is TGTGCCAGCACCACCGGGACCCGCAACTACGAGCAGTACTTC. Its protein is CASTTGTRNYEQYF.

The chain uses TRBV12-3 or TRBV12-4 and TRBJ2-6, with D possibly TRBD1 on 5 matching bases. Deletions cut 8 bases from V and 0 bases from J, with 8 bases between. The CDR3 is made up of 14 amino acids. CDR3 nucleotides: TGTGCCAGCGTCAGGGTCTCTGGGGCCAACGTCCTGACTTTC. Its protein product is CASVRVSGANVLTF.

The rearrangement joins TRBV7-9 to TRBJ1-5, with a possible D match to TRBD1 (6 bases). Germline V lookup: CDR1 SEHNR, CDR2 FQNEAQ (reference sequence). V was pared by 5 bases and J by 7 bases, with 15 bases between. The CDR3 spans 14 residues. The CDR3 sequence: CASSKQGGGQPQHF. As DNA, the CDR3 is TGTGCCAGCAGCAAACAGGGTGGAGGACAGCCCCAGCATTTT.

In its sample, this clonotype was seen a few times. J is TRBJ2-7 and V is TRBV7-8; D gene unclear. Trimming left V 5 bases short and J 0 bases short, with 5 bases between. This CDR3 has 12 residues. The germline CDR1 and CDR2 sequences are SGHVS and FQNEAQ. CDR3 in amino acids: CASSANSYEQYF. The CDR3 DNA reads as TGTGCCAGCAGCGCAAACTCCTACGAGCAGTACTTC.

V usage is TRBV19 and J usage is TRBJ2-3; 11 bases align to TRBD2. CDR1 is LNHDA and CDR2 is SQIVND in the germline V gene (reference sequence). The junction had 7 bases not matched to a gene; V was cut back by 3 bases and J by 2 bases. CDR3 length equals 17 residues. CDR3 coding DNA: TGTGCCAGTAGTATCAACGTGGGACTAGCGGACACAGATACGCAGTATTTT. Its translation is CASSINVGLADTDTQYF.

This clonotype was counted a few times. The chain employs TRBV20-1 and TRBJ1-1; 7 bases line up with TRBD1. With 6 bases clipped from V and 4 bases from J, the junction kept 17 bases outside the gene matches. Per germline, CDR1 DFQATT and CDR2 SNEGSKA (reference sequence). This CDR3 region has 16 residues. The CDR3 region is CSAGTVWTKWGTEAFF. The CDR3 nucleotides are TGCAGTGCCGGGACAGTGTGGACCAAATGGGGCACTGAAGCTTTCTTT.

The chain uses TRBV28 and TRBJ2-3, with TRBD2 as a possible D gene (5 bases). The germline CDR1 and CDR2 sequences are MDHEN and SYDVKM. The CDR3 spans 15 residues. Trimming left V 8 bases short and J 0 bases short, with 15 bases between. The CDR3: CASGPRGTSTDTQYF. The CDR3 nucleotides read TGTGCCAGCGGGCCCCGGGGAACTAGCACAGATACGCAGTATTTT. The full variable domain, its missing parts supplied by reference TRBV28 and TRBJ2-3, is DVKVTQSSRYLVKRTGEKVFLECVQDMDHENMFWYRQDPGLGLRLIYFSYDVKMKEKGDIPEGYSVSREKKERFSLILESASTNQTSMYLCASGPRGTSTDTQYFGPGTRLTVL.

In this sample, this clonotype turned up many times. This chain joins TRBV7-2 and TRBJ2-3; D is ambiguous. V was shortened by 5 bases and J by 4 bases, with 16 bases between the two germline ends. This CDR3 contains 15 residues. CDR1 SGHTA and CDR2 FQGNSA come from the germline V gene. CDR3 nucleotide sequence: TGTGCCAGCAGCCCCGGGTCACCACATCCAGATACGCAGTATTTT. Translating gives CASSPGSPHPDTQYF.

Only a few counts were recorded for this clonotype. This chain uses TRBV19 with TRBJ2-3; D uncertain. Germline assignment: CDR1 LNHDA and CDR2 SQIVND (reference sequence). V lost 1 base, J lost 1 base, and 12 bases lay in between. The CDR3 is 16 residues long. For the CDR3, the DNA is TGTGCCAGTAGTATAGGGCCAGCCTACCGCACAGATACGCAGTATTTT. Protein sequence: CASSIGPAYRTDTQYF.

The rearrangement links TRBV5-6 to TRBJ2-3; tentatively, D is TRBD1 or TRBD2 (5 bases each). V dropped 4 bases and J dropped 4 bases, with 13 bases sitting between them. Germline CDR1 SGHDT, CDR2 YYEEEE. CDR3 length: 14 amino acids. The CDR3 DNA sequence: TGTGCCAGCAGCCTTAAAGTGGGGGCAGATACGCAGTATTTT. Its translation is CASSLKVGADTQYF.

V is TRBV4-3 and J is TRBJ2-3, with unresolved D. V lost 1 base to trimming and J lost 6 bases, with 17 bases between them. Looked up from germline, CDR1 is LGHNA and CDR2 is YSLEER. The CDR3 extends over 16 amino acids. The DNA of the CDR3 is TGCGCCAGCAGCCAAGGGTTGCGTCGTGCACAGGATACGCAGTATTTT. It specifies CASSQGLRRAQDTQYF.